This T cell receptor beta chain comes out of a study of human T cells and chemical hapten exposure. Study background: The study sensitized with 2% DPC on a roughly 2 cm by roughly 2 cm patch of upper inner arm skin.

The CDR3 covers 13 residues. Germline CDR1 and CDR2: SGHVS and FNYEAQ. Trimming pared 1 base from V and 8 bases from J, leaving 9 bases between. Within the library, unique molecular identifiers were attached to each individual cDNA molecule. TCRdb fed the RACE reads into MiXCR, producing one record per CDR3 protein. The data contain over 35,000 distinct CDR3 sequences, under 12% of them singletons. This clonotype was seen ten or more times. This sample's time point: pre-sensitization, week 0. The treatment is: therapeutic diphenylcyclopropenone sensitization with weekly scalp DPC. The donor pool consisted of alopecia patients aged 18 to 70 years, considered suitable for DPC.

The sequencing here drew on whole blood, taken in connection with sensitization to the hapten diphenylcyclopropenone (DPC). This receptor was obtained from a young man with alopecia areata. Some clones in this sample may be carry-over from other donors' samples. This sequence joins TRBV7-6 and TRBJ2-1, with D unresolved. The CDR3 spells CASSLVGMDEQFF. For the CDR3, the DNA is TGTGCCAGCAGCTTAGTGGGCATGGATGAGCAGTTCTTC. Drawing the rest from reference TRBV7-6 and TRBJ2-1, the complete variable domain is GAGVSQSPRYKVTKRGQDVALRCDPISGHVSLYWYRQALGQGPEFLTYFNYEAQQDKSGLPNDRFSAERPEGSISTLTIQRTEQRDSAMYRCASSLVGMDEQFFGPGTRLTVL.